The following is a T cell receptor (beta chain) sequence with its context. These data come from a study of cytomegalovirus exposure and HLA in healthy donors. V was shortened by 10 bases and J by 0 bases, with 12 bases between the two germline ends. Germline CDR1 and CDR2: LNHDA and SQIVND (reference sequence). CDR3 length: 14 amino acids. Amplification used 60 Vbeta primers and 13 Jbeta primers. Data came from immunoSEQ multiplex PCR; TCRdb stores just in-frame clones and leaves some out. The sample consists of some 74,000 clones, around 70% of them appearing once. The gene calls are TRBV19 and TRBJ2-2; no clear D gene. The material sequenced was PBMCs. This sequence was found in a man in his forties in good health and CMV-seropositive. The CDR3 region is CATTTQTNTGELFF. DNA for the CDR3: TGTGCCACAACTACACAAACGAACACCGGGGAGCTGTTTTTT.